Listed here are 19 T cell receptor beta chains from one sample, sequenced in a study of T cells in Graves' hyperthyroidism and ophthalmopathy. Amplified regions were TCR beta CDR3 sequences from RNA transcripts. The HTBI primer set served for first-round RT-PCR of the TCR CDR3. One entry per CDR3 protein, called by TCRdb with MiXCR from the multiplex PCR reads. The table has about 720,000 distinct CDR3 sequences, approximately 19% seen once; the top ten hold over 15%. The sequenced sample was blood. The source of these receptors is a woman in her fifties or sixties with Graves' hyperthyroidism that later progressed to Graves' ophthalmopathy.

There are many counts of this clonotype. The chain joins TRBV6-1 to TRBJ1-1; 9 positions agree with TRBD1. V shed 4 bases and J 2 bases; nucleotides not matched to a gene: 8. The germline gives CDR1 MNHNS, CDR2 SASEGT. This CDR3 has 16 amino acids. CDR3 in DNA: TGTGCCAGCAGTGTGGACAGGGGCGGATTCAACACTGAAGCTTTCTTT. Protein product: CASSVDRGGFNTEAFF.

V gene TRBV19 combines with J gene TRBJ2-2; TRBD1 aligns across 9 bases. The CDR3 sequence is 15 residues long. Germline V gene lookup returns CDR1 LNHDA and CDR2 SQIVND (reference sequence). J gave up 7 bases and V 5 bases, and 8 bases lay outside the gene matches. CDR3 residues: CASSHRDRVDGELFF. The CDR3 DNA sequence: TGTGCCAGTAGTCACCGGGACAGGGTGGACGGGGAGCTGTTTTTT. Full variable domain (remainder filled in from reference TRBV19 and TRBJ2-2): DGGITQSPKYLFRKEGQNVTLSCEQNLNHDAMYWYRQDPGQGLRLIYYSQIVNDFQKGDIAEGYSVSREKKESFPLTVTSAQKNPTAFYLCASSHRDRVDGELFFGEGSRLTVL.

On this clonotype itself: The junction and the germline gene differ at one end; a read error may be behind it. The gene calls are TRBV5-1 and TRBJ2-5; D unresolved. Germline CDR1 and CDR2: SGHRS and YFSETQ. CDR3 length: 14 residues. This chain's CDR3 is CASSLDPGQETQHF. CDR3 in DNA: TGCGCCAGCAGCTTGGACCCAGGCCAAGAGACCCAGCACTTC.

The table lists this clonotype with many counts. The V call is TRBV12-3 or TRBV12-4, the J call TRBJ2-7; 11 bases line up with TRBD2. The CDR3 runs to 15 residues. The J segment lost 1 base and the V segment lost 5 bases, leaving 4 bases of the junction unmatched. The CDR3 coding sequence is TGTGCCAGCAGTCAAGGGACTAGCGGATCCTACGAGCAGTACTTC. Protein: CASSQGTSGSYEQYF.

The V call is TRBV29-1, the J call TRBJ1-1; TRBD1 matches 7 bases. The CDR3 has 13 residues. V was clipped by 6 bases and J by 6 bases; unmatched bases: 10. The germline gives CDR1 SQVTM, CDR2 ANQGSEA. CDR3 sequence: CSVRQGGRAEAFF. Written as DNA, the CDR3 is TGCAGCGTCCGACAGGGAGGAAGGGCTGAAGCTTTCTTT.

Comments on this clonotype: One end of the junction varies from germline; a read error may be responsible. This sequence joins TRBV7-7 and TRBJ2-2; the match to TRBD2 covers 8 bases. Germline assignment: CDR1 SSHAT and CDR2 FNYEAQ (reference sequence). The CDR3 is 18 amino acids. The CDR3 sequence is CASSSLLLAGQRAGELFF. CDR3 sequence (DNA): TGTGCTAGCAGCTCCTTGCTGCTAGCGGGCCAAAGAGCCGGGGAGCTGTTTTTT.

This clonotype was found many times. This chain uses TRBV30 with TRBJ1-3, with unresolved D. The V gene lost 0 bases and the J gene lost 2 bases, with 8 bases spanning the gap. Germline-derived CDR1 and CDR2 are GTSNPN and SVGIG (reference sequence). The CDR3 covers 14 residues. CDR3 sequence: CAWSVGMTGNTIYF. CDR3 in DNA: TGTGCCTGGAGTGTAGGGATGACTGGAAACACCATATATTTT.

This rearrangement joins TRBV5-1 to TRBJ1-5; D is undetermined. This CDR3 has 15 amino acids. CDR1 SGHRS and CDR2 YFSETQ come from the germline V gene. Between the trimmed V and J ends, which lost 0 bases and 6 bases, there was a span of 13 bases. CDR3 residues: CASSLDGSYSQPQHF. CDR3 DNA: TGCGCCAGCAGCTTGGATGGGTCCTACAGTCAGCCCCAGCATTTT.

The chain combines TRBV11-2 with TRBJ2-7; D call uncertain. Per germline, CDR1 SGHAT and CDR2 FQNNGV. Trimming pared 5 bases from V and 2 bases from J, leaving 10 bases between. This CDR3 spans 13 amino acids. CDR3 DNA sequence: TGTGCCAGCAGCCAGCGCTACCCCTACGAGCAGTACTTC. It yields the protein CASSQRYPYEQYF. Together with reference TRBV11-2 and TRBJ2-7, the CDR3 gives the full variable domain: EAGVAQSPRYKIIEKRQSVAFWCNPISGHATLYWYQQILGQGPKLLIQFQNNGVVDDSQLPKDRFSAERLKGVDSTLKIQPAKLEDSAVYLCASSQRYPYEQYFGPGTRLTVT.

The rearrangement links TRBV18 to TRBJ2-1, with D maybe TRBD1 (5 bases). CDR1 KGHSH and CDR2 LQKENI come from the germline V gene. Trimming removed 3 bases from V and 0 bases from J, with 18 bases in between. The CDR3 covers 18 residues. In nucleotides, the CDR3 is TGTGCCAGCTCACCCCCCCCCAGAGACAGTTACTCCTACAATGAGCAGTTCTTC. Protein sequence: CASSPPPRDSYSYNEQFF.

This sequence joins TRBV6-1 and TRBJ1-2; 8 positions agree with TRBD1. Trimming at V came to 6 bases and at J to 4 bases, leaving 4 bases not matched to a gene. CDR3 size: 13 residues. Germline CDR1 and CDR2: MNHNS and SASEGT. The CDR3 loop reads CASRITGGYGYTF. The CDR3 nucleotides read TGTGCCAGCAGGATAACAGGGGGCTATGGCTACACCTTC.

This clonotype was counted only a few times. The chain recombines TRBV10-2 with TRBJ1-2; D gene uncertain. Trimming removed 3 bases at V and 4 bases at J, with 3 bases between. CDR3 length equals 11 residues. CDR1 and CDR2 from the germline V gene are WSHSY and SAAADI. CDR3 region: CASSDTYGYTF. The DNA of the CDR3 is TGCGCCAGCAGTGACACCTATGGCTACACCTTC.

This clonotype was found many times. The chain carries TRBV30 and TRBJ2-7, with 8 nucleotides matching TRBD1. Unmatched junction bases numbered 9, after V lost 5 bases and J lost 3 bases. The CDR3 contains 14 residues. Germline assignment: CDR1 GTSNPN and CDR2 SVGIG (reference sequence). The CDR3 coding sequence is TGTGCCTGGTCAGGGATCACAGGGGGCTACGAGCAGTACTTC. Translation: CAWSGITGGYEQYF.

This clonotype was seen ten or more times. The chain has TRBV11-1 and TRBJ2-5; D gene uncertain. Germline V gives CDR1 SGHAT, CDR2 FQDESV (reference sequence). The CDR3 contains 11 residues. V lost 5 bases to trimming and J lost 2 bases, with 3 bases between them. The CDR3 DNA reads as TGTGCCAGCAGCGCGCAAGAGACCCAGTACTTC. This gives the protein CASSAQETQYF.

The gene calls are TRBV7-9 and TRBJ1-4; D gene unclear. The CDR3 has 15 residues. V was clipped by 1 base and J by 3 bases, with 9 bases between them. The germline gives CDR1 SEHNR, CDR2 FQNEAQ (reference sequence). CDR3 amino acids: CASSLDVASNEKLFF. CDR3 sequence (DNA): TGTGCCAGCAGCTTAGACGTAGCATCTAATGAAAAACTGTTTTTT.

In this sample, this clonotype turned up a few times. The rearrangement joins TRBV29-1 to TRBJ2-5, with 9 bases that match TRBD2. Germline CDR1 reads SQVTM; CDR2 reads ANQGSEA. CDR3 length equals 15 residues. Losses at the gene ends were 6 bases for V and 5 bases for J; bases not matched to a gene: 13. CDR3 loop: CSVAIGGGVAETQYF. DNA of the CDR3: TGCAGCGTCGCAATCGGCGGGGGGGTTGCGGAGACCCAGTACTTC.

The V and J genes are TRBV10-3 and TRBJ2-1; 7 nucleotides agree with TRBD2. Germline-derived CDR1 and CDR2 are ENHRY and SYGVKD. J gave up 2 bases and V 3 bases, and 7 bases lay outside the gene matches. CDR3 size: 16 residues. CDR3 sequence reads: CAISEPSGETYNEQFF. The CDR3 DNA sequence: TGTGCCATCAGTGAACCAAGCGGGGAAACCTACAATGAGCAGTTCTTC.

The chain couples TRBV18 to TRBJ1-1; TRBD1 aligns across 8 bases. Germline CDR1 is KGHSH and CDR2 is LQKENI. This CDR3 region has 16 residues. V lost 6 bases and J lost 2; bases outside the gene matches: 11. The CDR3 sequence is CASSSGTGSRNTEAFF. As DNA, the CDR3 is TGTGCCAGCTCGTCAGGGACAGGCTCACGAAACACTGAAGCTTTCTTT.

This clonotype has ten or more counts. The V call is TRBV2, the J call TRBJ2-7; the D is unclear. The CDR3 contains 13 residues. Germline V gene data show CDR1 as SNHLY and CDR2 as FYNNEI. Deletions cut 6 bases from V and 0 bases from J, with 9 bases between. CDR3 DNA: TGTGCCAGCAGGCCCGCCGCCTCCTACGAGCAGTACTTC. Translating gives CASRPAASYEQYF.